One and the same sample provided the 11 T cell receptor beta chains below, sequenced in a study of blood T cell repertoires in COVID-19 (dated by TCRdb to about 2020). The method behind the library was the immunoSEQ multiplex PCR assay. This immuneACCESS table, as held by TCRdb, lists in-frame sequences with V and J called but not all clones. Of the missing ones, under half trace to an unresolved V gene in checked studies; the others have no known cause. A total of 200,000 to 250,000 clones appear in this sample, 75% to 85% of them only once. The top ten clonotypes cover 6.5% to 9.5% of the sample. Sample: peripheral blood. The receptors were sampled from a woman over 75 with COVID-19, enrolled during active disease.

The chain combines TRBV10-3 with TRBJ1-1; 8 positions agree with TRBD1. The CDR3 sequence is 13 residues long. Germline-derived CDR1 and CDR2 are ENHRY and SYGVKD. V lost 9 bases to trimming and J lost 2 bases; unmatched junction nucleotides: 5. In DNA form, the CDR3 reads TGTGCCATTTCGACAGGGGCTAACACTGAAGCTTTCTTT. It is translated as CAISTGANTEAFF.

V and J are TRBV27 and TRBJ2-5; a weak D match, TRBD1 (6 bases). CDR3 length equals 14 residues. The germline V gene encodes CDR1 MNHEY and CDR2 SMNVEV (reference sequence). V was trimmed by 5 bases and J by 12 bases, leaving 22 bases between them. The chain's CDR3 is CASSVGGGGSVEYF. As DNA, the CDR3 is TGTGCCAGCAGTGTAGGGGGTGGGGGTTCCGTAGAGTACTTC.

The CDR3 bases are TGTGCCAGTAGGAATGCAGGGGATAAGTGGGGCTACACCTTC. Its protein product is CASRNAGDKWGYTF. The rearrangement uses TRBV19 and TRBJ1-2; weak D call: TRBD1 (6 bases). CDR3 size: 14 residues. Per germline, CDR1 LNHDA and CDR2 SQIVND (reference sequence). Trimming took off 6 bases at V and 8 bases at J, with 19 bases between the two ends.

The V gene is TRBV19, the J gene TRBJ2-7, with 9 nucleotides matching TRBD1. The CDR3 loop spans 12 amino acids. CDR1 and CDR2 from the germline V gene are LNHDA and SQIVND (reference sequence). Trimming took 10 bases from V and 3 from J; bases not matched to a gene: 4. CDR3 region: CATGTGHYEQYF. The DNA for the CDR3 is TGTGCCACCGGGACAGGGCACTACGAGCAGTACTTC.

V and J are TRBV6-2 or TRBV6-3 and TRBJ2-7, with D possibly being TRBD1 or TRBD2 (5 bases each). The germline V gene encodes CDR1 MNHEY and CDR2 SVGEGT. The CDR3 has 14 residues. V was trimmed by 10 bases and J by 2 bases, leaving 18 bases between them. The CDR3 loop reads CATIPGQRTYEQYF. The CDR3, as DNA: TGTGCCACCATCCCGGGGCAGCGAACCTACGAGCAGTACTTC.

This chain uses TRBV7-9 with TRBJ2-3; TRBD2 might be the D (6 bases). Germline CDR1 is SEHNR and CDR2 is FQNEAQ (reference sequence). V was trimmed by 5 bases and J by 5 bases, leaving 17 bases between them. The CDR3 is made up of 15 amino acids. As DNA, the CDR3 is TGTGCCAGCAGCCCTTCCCGGGGGACGGGAGATACGCAGTATTTT. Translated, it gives CASSPSRGTGDTQYF.

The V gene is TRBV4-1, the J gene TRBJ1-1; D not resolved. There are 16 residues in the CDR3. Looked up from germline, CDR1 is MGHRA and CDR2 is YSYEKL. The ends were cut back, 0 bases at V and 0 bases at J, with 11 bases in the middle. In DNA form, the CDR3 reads TGCGCCAGCAGCCAAGATTTAGCACGGTTGAACACTGAAGCTTTCTTT. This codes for CASSQDLARLNTEAFF.

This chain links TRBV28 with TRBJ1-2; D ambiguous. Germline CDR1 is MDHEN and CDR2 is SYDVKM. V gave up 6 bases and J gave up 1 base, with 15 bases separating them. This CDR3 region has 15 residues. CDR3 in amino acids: CASSPSGSRNYGYTF. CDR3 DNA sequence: TGTGCCAGCAGCCCCTCGGGGAGCCGTAACTATGGCTACACCTTC.

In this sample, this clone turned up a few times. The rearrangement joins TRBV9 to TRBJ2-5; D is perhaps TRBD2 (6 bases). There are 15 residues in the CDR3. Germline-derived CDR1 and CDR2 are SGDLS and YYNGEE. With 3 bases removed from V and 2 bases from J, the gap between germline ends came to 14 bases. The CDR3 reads CASSALGTSQETQYF. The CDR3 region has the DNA TGTGCCAGCAGCGCCCTGGGGACTTCACAAGAGACCCAGTACTTC.

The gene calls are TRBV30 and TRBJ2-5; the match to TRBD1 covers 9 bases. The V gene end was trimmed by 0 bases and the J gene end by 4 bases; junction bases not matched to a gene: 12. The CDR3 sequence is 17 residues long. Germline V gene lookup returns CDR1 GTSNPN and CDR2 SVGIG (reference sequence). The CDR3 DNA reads TGTGCCTGGAGTGTTAAGTCAGGGAACAGGGGGCGAGAGACCCAGTACTTC. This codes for CAWSVKSGNRGRETQYF.

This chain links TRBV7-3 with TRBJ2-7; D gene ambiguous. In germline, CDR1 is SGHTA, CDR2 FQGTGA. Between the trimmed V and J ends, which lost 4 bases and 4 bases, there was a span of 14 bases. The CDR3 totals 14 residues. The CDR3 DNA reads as TGTGCCAGCAGCTACCTAGAACCGAGATACGAGCAGTACTTC. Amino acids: CASSYLEPRYEQYF.